The T cell receptor (beta chain) under discussion was sequenced for a study of OX40 agonist ivuxolimab in advanced cancers. The method was immunoSEQ multiplex PCR; TCRdb's version includes in-frame clones alone and lacks a portion of them. The data show roughly 25,000 clones, about 77% seen once. Losses at the gene ends were 4 bases for V and 5 bases for J; bases not matched to a gene: 7. CDR1 and CDR2 (germline): MGHDK, SYGVNS. This CDR3 spans 15 amino acids. This sequence originates from an adult with an advanced solid tumor such as melanoma, head and neck, liver or kidney cancer. The sample was CD4+ or CD8+ T cells sorted from blood, taken in a trial of the OX40 agonist ivuxolimab. This chain links TRBV25-1 with TRBJ2-1, with TRBD1 matching over 8 bases. The CDR3 DNA reads as TGTGCCAGCAGTGGGTACCGGGACAGGAACAATGAGCAGTTCTTC. As protein: CASSGYRDRNNEQFF.